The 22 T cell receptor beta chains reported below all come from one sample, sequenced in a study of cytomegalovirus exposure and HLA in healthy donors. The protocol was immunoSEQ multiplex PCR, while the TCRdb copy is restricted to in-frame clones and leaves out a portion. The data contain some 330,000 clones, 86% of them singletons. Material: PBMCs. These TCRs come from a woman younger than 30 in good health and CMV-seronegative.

The CDR3 bases are TGCGCCAGCAGCCAAGATTACGGGGCTAGCGGGAGTACGTACGAGCAGTACTTC. It codes for CASSQDYGASGSTYEQYF. The V and J genes are TRBV4-3 and TRBJ2-7, with TRBD2 matching 10 bases. The J segment lost 4 bases and the V segment lost 0 bases, leaving 12 bases of the junction unmatched. There are 18 residues in the CDR3. Germline-derived CDR1 and CDR2 are LGHNA and YSLEER.

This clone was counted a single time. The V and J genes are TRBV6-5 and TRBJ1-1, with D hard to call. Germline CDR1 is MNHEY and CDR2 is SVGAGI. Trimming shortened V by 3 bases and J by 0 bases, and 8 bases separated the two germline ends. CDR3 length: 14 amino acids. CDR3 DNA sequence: TGTGCCAGCAGTTATGACTTCATGAACACTGAAGCTTTCTTT. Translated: CASSYDFMNTEAFF.

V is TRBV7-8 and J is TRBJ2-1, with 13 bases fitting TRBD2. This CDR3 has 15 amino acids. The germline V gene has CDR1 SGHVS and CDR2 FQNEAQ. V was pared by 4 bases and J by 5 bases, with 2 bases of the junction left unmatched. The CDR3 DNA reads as TGTGCCAGCAGCTGGACTAGCGGGAGCCACAATGAGCAGTTCTTC. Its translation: CASSWTSGSHNEQFF.

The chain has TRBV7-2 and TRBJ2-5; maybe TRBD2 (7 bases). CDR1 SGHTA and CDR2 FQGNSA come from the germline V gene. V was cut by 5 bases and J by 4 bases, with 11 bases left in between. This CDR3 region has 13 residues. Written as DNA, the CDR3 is TGTGCCAGCAGCCCCGGGGGGCCAGAGACCCAGTACTTC. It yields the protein CASSPGGPETQYF.

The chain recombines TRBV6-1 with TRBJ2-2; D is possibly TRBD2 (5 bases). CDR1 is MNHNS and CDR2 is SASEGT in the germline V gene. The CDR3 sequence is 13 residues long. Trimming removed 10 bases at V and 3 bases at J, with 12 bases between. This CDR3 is CATEDGDTGELFF. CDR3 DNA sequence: TGTGCCACCGAGGACGGGGACACCGGGGAGCTGTTTTTT.

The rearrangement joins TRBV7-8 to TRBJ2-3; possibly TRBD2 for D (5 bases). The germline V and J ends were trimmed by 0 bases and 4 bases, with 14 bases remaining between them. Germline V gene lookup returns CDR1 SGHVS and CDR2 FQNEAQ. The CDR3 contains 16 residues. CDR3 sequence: CASSLATQLEADTQYF. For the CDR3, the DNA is TGTGCCAGCAGCTTAGCGACCCAACTAGAGGCAGATACGCAGTATTTT.

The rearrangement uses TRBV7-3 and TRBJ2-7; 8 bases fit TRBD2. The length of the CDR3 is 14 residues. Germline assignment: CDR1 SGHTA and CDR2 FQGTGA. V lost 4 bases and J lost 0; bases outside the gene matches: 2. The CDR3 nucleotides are TGTGCCAGCAGCTCCGGGACTAGCTCCTACGAGCAGTACTTC. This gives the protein CASSSGTSSYEQYF.

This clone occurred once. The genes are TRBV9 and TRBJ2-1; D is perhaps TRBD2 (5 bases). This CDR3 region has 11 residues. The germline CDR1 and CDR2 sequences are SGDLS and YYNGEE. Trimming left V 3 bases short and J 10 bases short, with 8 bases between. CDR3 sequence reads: CASSATGEQFF. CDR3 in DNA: TGTGCCAGCAGCGCCACGGGAGAGCAGTTCTTC. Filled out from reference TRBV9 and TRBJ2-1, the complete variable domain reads DSGVTQTPKHLITATGQRVTLRCSPRSGDLSVYWYQQSLDQGLQFLIQYYNGEERAKGNILERFSAQQFPDLHSELNLSSLELGDSALYFCASSATGEQFFGPGTRLTVL.

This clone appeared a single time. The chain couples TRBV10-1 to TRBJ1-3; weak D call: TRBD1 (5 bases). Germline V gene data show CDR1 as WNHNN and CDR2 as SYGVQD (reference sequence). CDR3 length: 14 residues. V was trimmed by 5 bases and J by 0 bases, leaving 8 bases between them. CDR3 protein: CASSTGYSGNTIYF. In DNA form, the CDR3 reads TGCGCCAGCAGTACAGGCTACTCTGGAAACACCATATATTTT.

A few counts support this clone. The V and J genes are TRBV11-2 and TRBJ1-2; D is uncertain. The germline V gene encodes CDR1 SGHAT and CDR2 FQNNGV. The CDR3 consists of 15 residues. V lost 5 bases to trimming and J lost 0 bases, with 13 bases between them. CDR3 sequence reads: CASSPQTAANYGYTF. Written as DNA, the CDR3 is TGTGCCAGCAGCCCACAGACGGCCGCTAACTATGGCTACACCTTC.

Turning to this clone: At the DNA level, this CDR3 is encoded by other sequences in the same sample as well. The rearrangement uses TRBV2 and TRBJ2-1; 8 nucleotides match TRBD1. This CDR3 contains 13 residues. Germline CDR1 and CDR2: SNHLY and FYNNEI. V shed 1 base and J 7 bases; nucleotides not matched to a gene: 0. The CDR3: CASSEGTGNEQFF. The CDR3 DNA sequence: TGTGCCAGCAGTGAAGGGACAGGGAATGAGCAGTTCTTC.

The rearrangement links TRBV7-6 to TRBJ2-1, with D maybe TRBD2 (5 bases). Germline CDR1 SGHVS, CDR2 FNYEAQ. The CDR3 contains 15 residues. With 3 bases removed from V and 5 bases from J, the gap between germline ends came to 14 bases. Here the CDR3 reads CASSFQRHMNNEQFF. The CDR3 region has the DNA TGTGCCAGCAGCTTCCAGCGGCATATGAACAATGAGCAGTTCTTC.

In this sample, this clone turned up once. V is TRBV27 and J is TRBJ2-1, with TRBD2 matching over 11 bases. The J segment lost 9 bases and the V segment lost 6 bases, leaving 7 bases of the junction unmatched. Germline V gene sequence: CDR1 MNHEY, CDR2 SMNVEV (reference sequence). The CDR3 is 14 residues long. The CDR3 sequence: CASRSTGTSGEQFF. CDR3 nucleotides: TGTGCCAGCAGGAGTACTGGGACTAGCGGTGAGCAGTTCTTC.

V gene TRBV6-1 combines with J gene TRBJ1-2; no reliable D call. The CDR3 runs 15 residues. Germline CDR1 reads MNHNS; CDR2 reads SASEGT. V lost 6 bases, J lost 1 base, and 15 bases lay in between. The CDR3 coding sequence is TGTGCCAGCAGCGACCCCGGAGGAGTTAACTATGGCTACACCTTC. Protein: CASSDPGGVNYGYTF.

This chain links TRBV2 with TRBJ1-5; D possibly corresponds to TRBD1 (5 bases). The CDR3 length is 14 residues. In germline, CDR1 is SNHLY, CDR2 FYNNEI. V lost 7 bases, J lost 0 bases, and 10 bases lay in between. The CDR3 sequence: CASKGRDSNQPQHF. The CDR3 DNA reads TGTGCCAGCAAGGGCAGGGATAGCAATCAGCCCCAGCATTTT.

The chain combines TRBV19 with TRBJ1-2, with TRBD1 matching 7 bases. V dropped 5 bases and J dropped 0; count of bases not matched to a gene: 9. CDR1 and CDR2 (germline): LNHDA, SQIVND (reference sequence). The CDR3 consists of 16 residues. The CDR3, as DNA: TGTGCCAGTAGTGCCTTCGGACAGGCTACTAACTATGGCTACACCTTC. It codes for CASSAFGQATNYGYTF.

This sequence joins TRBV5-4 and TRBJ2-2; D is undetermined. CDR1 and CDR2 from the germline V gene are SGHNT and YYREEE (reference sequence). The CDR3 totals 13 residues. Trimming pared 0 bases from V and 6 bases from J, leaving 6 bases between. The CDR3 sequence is CASSLVSPGELFF. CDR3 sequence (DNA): TGTGCCAGCAGCTTGGTTAGCCCCGGGGAGCTGTTTTTT.

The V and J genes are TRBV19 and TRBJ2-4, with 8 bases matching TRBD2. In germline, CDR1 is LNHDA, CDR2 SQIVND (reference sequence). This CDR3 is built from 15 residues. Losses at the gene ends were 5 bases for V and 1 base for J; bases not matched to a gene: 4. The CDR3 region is CASSDREGAKNIQYF. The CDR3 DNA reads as TGTGCCAGTAGTGATCGGGAGGGGGCCAAAAACATTCAGTACTTC.

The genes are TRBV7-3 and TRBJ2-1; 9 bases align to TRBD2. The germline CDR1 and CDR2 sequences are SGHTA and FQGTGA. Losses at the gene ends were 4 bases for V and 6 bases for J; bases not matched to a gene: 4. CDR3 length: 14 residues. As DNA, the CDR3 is TGTGCCAGCAGCTCCAGGACTAGCGCCAATGAGCAGTTCTTC. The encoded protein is CASSSRTSANEQFF.

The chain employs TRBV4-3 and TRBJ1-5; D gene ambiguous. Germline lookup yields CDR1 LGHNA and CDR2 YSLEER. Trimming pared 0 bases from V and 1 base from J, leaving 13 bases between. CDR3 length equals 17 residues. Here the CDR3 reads CASSQDVRGMSNQPQHF. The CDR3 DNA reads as TGCGCCAGCAGCCAAGACGTTCGGGGAATGAGCAATCAGCCCCAGCATTTT.

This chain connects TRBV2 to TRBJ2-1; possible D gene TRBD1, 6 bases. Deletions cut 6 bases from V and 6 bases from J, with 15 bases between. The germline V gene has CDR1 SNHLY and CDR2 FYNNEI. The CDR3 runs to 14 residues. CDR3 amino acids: CASSREGVGNEQFF. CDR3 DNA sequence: TGTGCCAGCAGCCGCGAGGGGGTTGGCAATGAGCAGTTCTTC.

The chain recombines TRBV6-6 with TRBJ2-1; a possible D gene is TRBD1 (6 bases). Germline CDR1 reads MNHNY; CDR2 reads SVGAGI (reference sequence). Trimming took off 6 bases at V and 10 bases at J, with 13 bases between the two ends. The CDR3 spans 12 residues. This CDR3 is CASSTRGGEQFF. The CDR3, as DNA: TGTGCCAGCAGCACCAGGGGTGGGGAGCAGTTCTTC.